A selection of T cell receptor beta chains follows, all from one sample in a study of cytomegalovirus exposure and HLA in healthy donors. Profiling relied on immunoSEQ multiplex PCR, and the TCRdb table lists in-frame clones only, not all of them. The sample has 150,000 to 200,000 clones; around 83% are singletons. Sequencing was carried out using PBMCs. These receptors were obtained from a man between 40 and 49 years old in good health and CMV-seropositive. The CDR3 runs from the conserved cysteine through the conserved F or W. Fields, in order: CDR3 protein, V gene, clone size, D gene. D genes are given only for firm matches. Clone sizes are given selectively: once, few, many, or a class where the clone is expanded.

CDR3 protein: CASSVVAGGYYGYTF
V gene: TRBV9
clone size: few
D gene: TRBD1

CDR3 protein: CSVLRLAGKTGELFF
V gene: TRBV29-1
clone size: once
D gene: TRBD2

CDR3 protein: CASSYSRTGLYEQYF
V gene: TRBV6-5
clone size: -
D gene: TRBD1

CDR3 protein: CASSLGFGSLEQYF
V gene: TRBV5-6
clone size: -
D gene: -

CDR3 protein: CASSTGLSGAFF
V gene: TRBV11-2
clone size: -
D gene: -

CDR3 protein: CASSGSPGQPQHF
V gene: TRBV6-1
clone size: -
D gene: -

CDR3 protein: CASSRLGQGATDTQYF
V gene: TRBV5-8
clone size: -
D gene: TRBD1

CDR3 protein: CAWSMQAGANVLTF
V gene: TRBV30
clone size: -
D gene: -

CDR3 protein: CSAGAYEQYF
V gene: TRBV20-1
clone size: -
D gene: -

CDR3 protein: CASSTYGTAPFGYEQYF
V gene: TRBV27
clone size: few
D gene: TRBD1

CDR3 protein: CSAREGWNTEAFF
V gene: TRBV29-1
clone size: -
D gene: -

CDR3 protein: CASSVDPSNQPQHF
V gene: TRBV9
clone size: -
D gene: -

CDR3 protein: CASSYLRQEAEYGYTF
V gene: TRBV7-2
clone size: once
D gene: -

CDR3 protein: CASSRGAGTHTEAFF
V gene: TRBV6-1
clone size: -
D gene: -

CDR3 protein: CSSSLRVDGYTF
V gene: TRBV7-9
clone size: -
D gene: -

CDR3 protein: CASSQVFPGANVLTF
V gene: TRBV4-1
clone size: few
D gene: -

CDR3 protein: CASRLQGMNTEAFF
V gene: TRBV5-1
clone size: few
D gene: -

CDR3 protein: CASSHATTGNYGYTF
V gene: TRBV6-5
clone size: few
D gene: -

CDR3 protein: CASSLIQGAKFF
V gene: TRBV6-5
clone size: -
D gene: TRBD1

CDR3 protein: CAGTRMRSEQYF
V gene: TRBV2
clone size: -
D gene: -

CDR3 protein: CASSFPGYEQYF
V gene: TRBV7-6
clone size: -
D gene: -

CDR3 protein: CAISEQGGAEETQYF
V gene: TRBV10-3
clone size: -
D gene: -

CDR3 protein: CATSRDRGGFMETQYF
V gene: TRBV15
clone size: once
D gene: -

CDR3 protein: CASSNTRMETQYF
V gene: TRBV7-7
clone size: few
D gene: -

CDR3 protein: CASGIGTDLANEQFF
V gene: TRBV12-5
clone size: -
D gene: TRBD1

CDR3 protein: CASSFNRDTEAFF
V gene: TRBV5-1
clone size: few
D gene: -

CDR3 protein: CASSSLIAGHNEQFF
V gene: TRBV5-1
clone size: -
D gene: TRBD2

CDR3 protein: CASSKASGPYEQYF
V gene: TRBV21-1
clone size: -
D gene: -

CDR3 protein: CASSLGSLAYNEQFF
V gene: TRBV5-1
clone size: -
D gene: -

CDR3 protein: CASSPSLSTDTQYF
V gene: TRBV27
clone size: once
D gene: -

CDR3 protein: CASSPRTSGRNEQFF
V gene: TRBV4-3
clone size: few
D gene: TRBD2

CDR3 protein: CASSPRRSFVNTEAFF
V gene: TRBV19
clone size: -
D gene: -

CDR3 protein: CASSFTGNTEAFF
V gene: TRBV5-5
clone size: -
D gene: -

CDR3 protein: CASSFVDITTNSEAFF
V gene: TRBV5-4
clone size: -
D gene: -

CDR3 protein: CASSQGRWDTEAFF
V gene: TRBV4-2
clone size: -
D gene: -

CDR3 protein: CASSSTTGEQYF
V gene: TRBV28
clone size: few
D gene: -

CDR3 protein: CASSRLGTGSAEQYF
V gene: TRBV6-5
clone size: -
D gene: TRBD1

CDR3 protein: CASSVDGHPNTIYF
V gene: TRBV9
clone size: -
D gene: -

CDR3 protein: CAISEGRGGYTF
V gene: TRBV10-3
clone size: -
D gene: -

CDR3 protein: CASSVLTQGISIQYF
V gene: TRBV19
clone size: -
D gene: -

CDR3 protein: CASSDAGRGGEENTIYF
V gene: TRBV6-4
clone size: -
D gene: -

CDR3 protein: CASILQTGPYEQYF
V gene: TRBV6-1
clone size: -
D gene: -

CDR3 protein: CSATTVSYEQYF
V gene: TRBV29-1
clone size: -
D gene: -

CDR3 protein: CASGGLAPQAGELFF
V gene: TRBV5-4
clone size: -
D gene: -

CDR3 protein: CASSPTVFSGNTIYF
V gene: TRBV18
clone size: -
D gene: -

CDR3 protein: CASTGQGVYEQYF
V gene: TRBV6-5
clone size: -
D gene: TRBD1

CDR3 protein: CASSSTLNRGIRVNTEAFF
V gene: TRBV5-6
clone size: -
D gene: TRBD1

CDR3 protein: CASSKGWGQAFF
V gene: TRBV21-1
clone size: -
D gene: -

CDR3 protein: CASRKGGSPYGYTF
V gene: TRBV28
clone size: -
D gene: -

CDR3 protein: CASSLSGLAGDEQFF
V gene: TRBV4-2
clone size: -
D gene: TRBD2